The 2 T cell receptor beta chains given below trace back to one sample, sequenced in a study of blood T cells in healthy people across ages. PCR was performed a second time for about 7 to 12 cycles using a sample-barcoded 5' primer and a J-beta primer mix. TCRdb re-called the 5' RACE reads with MiXCR, one entry per CDR3 protein. This table has 1,800,000 or so distinct CDR3 sequences, around 40% appearing once. The sample taken for sequencing was blood. Source of these receptors: a human donor in good health.

The chain links TRBV28 to TRBJ2-3; 9 bases map to TRBD2. The germline gives CDR1 MDHEN, CDR2 SYDVKM. The CDR3 totals 15 residues. J was trimmed by 2 bases and V by 8 bases; bases with no gene match: 8. CDR3 nucleotide sequence: TGTGCCAGCCCCCCTAGCGGGGTGGTCACAGATACGCAGTATTTT. As protein: CASPPSGVVTDTQYF.

The sample holds a few counts of this clonotype. This chain links TRBV29-1 with TRBJ2-3, with D perhaps TRBD2 (5 bases). The CDR3 covers 13 residues. The germline CDR1 and CDR2 sequences are SQVTM and ANQGSEA. V lost 7 bases, J lost 0 bases, and 11 bases lay in between. CDR3 amino acids: CSAEGRSTDTQYF. CDR3 bases: TGCAGCGCCGAGGGTCGCAGCACAGATACGCAGTATTTT.